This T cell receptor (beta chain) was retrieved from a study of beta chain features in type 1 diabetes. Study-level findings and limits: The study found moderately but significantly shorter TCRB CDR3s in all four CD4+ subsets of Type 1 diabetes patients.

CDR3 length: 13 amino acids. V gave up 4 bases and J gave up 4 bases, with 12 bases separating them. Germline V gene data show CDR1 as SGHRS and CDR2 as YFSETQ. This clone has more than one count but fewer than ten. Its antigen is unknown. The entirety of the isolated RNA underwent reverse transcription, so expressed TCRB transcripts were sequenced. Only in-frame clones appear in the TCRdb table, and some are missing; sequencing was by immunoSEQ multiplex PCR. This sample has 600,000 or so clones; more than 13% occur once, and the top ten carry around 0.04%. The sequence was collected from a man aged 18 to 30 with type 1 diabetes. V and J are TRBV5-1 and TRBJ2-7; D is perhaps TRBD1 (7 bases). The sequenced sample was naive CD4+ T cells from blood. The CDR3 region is CASSASGGYEQYF. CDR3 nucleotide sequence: TGCGCCAGCAGCGCATCAGGGGGGTACGAGCAGTACTTC.